The 24 T cell receptor beta chains below were found in one sample sequenced in a study of control samples from healthy donors and cancer patients. The assay was immunoSEQ multiplex PCR, and TCRdb's table has in-frame clones only and misses some. Of 150,000 to 200,000 clones in the sample, approximately 94% are singletons; the top ten hold around 1.3%. The sequenced sample consisted of blood. Every receptor here comes from a woman aged 18-30 years in good health.

The chain carries TRBV2 and TRBJ1-6; D gene unclear. Germline V gives CDR1 SNHLY, CDR2 FYNNEI. The CDR3 has 11 amino acids. The V gene lost 6 bases and the J gene lost 13 bases, with 10 bases spanning the gap. This chain's CDR3 is CASREEDPLHF. DNA of the CDR3: TGTGCCAGCAGGGAGGAGGATCCCCTCCACTTT.

The count of this clone is one. V and J are TRBV29-1 and TRBJ2-1; weak D call: TRBD2 (5 bases). Germline-derived CDR1 and CDR2 are SQVTM and ANQGSEA. This CDR3 has 13 amino acids. V lost 3 bases and J lost 9, with 15 bases in between. DNA of the CDR3: TGCAGCGTTGATAAGTCTAGCTACGGTGAGCAGTTCTTC. It translates to CSVDKSSYGEQFF.

This sequence joins TRBV28 and TRBJ2-5; 7 bases fit TRBD2. This CDR3 has 15 amino acids. Germline V lookup: CDR1 MDHEN, CDR2 SYDVKM. V trimming: 4 bases; J trimming: 3 bases; junction bases outside the gene matches: 8. The CDR3 bases are TGTGCCAGCAGTTCCCTGAGAGGACTAGAAGAGACCCAGTACTTC. It specifies CASSSLRGLEETQYF.

The CDR3 protein is CASSPQGASNEQFF. The DNA for the CDR3 is TGTGCCAGCAGCCCACAGGGGGCGAGCAATGAGCAGTTCTTC. The rearrangement joins TRBV7-3 to TRBJ2-1, with 9 positions matching TRBD1. V dropped 5 bases and J dropped 6; count of bases not matched to a gene: 5. The CDR3 has 14 amino acids. Germline CDR1 SGHTA, CDR2 FQGTGA.

This chain links TRBV19 with TRBJ2-7; maybe TRBD1 (6 bases). CDR3 length: 15 residues. In germline, CDR1 is LNHDA, CDR2 SQIVND (reference sequence). Trimming cost V 0 bases and J 6 bases, with 15 bases left between them. CDR3 sequence: CASSIDSTGSGEQYF. CDR3 in DNA: TGTGCCAGTAGTATAGACTCGACAGGCTCGGGCGAGCAGTACTTC.

Written as DNA, the CDR3 is TGCAGTGCTATAACCCGGAGGGAGCAGTTCTTC. It codes for CSAITRREQFF. This sequence joins TRBV20-1 and TRBJ2-1, with a possible D match to TRBD2 (5 bases). Trimming left V 4 bases short and J 10 bases short, with 11 bases between. This CDR3 spans 11 amino acids. From germline, CDR1 is DFQATT and CDR2 SNEGSKA (reference sequence).

Remarks on this clone: Different DNA sequences within this sample yield the same CDR3. This sequence joins TRBV5-1 and TRBJ1-1; D remains ambiguous. The ends were cut back, 1 base at V and 3 bases at J, with 10 bases in the middle. This CDR3 has 14 residues. Per germline, CDR1 SGHRS and CDR2 YFSETQ. The CDR3 bases are TGCGCCAGCAGCTTGACGGGTAGGGACACTGAAGCTTTCTTT. Protein sequence: CASSLTGRDTEAFF.

The chain links TRBV13 to TRBJ2-7; TRBD2 matches 9 bases. Unmatched junction bases numbered 7, after V lost 5 bases and J lost 2 bases. The CDR3 runs to 15 residues. Germline CDR1 is PRHDT and CDR2 is FYEKMQ (reference sequence). Here the CDR3 reads CASSLRAGGPYEQYF. As DNA, the CDR3 is TGTGCCAGCAGCCTTCGTGCGGGAGGGCCCTACGAGCAGTACTTC.

The chain employs TRBV15 and TRBJ1-2; tentative D call: TRBD1 (5 bases). V was shortened by 0 bases and J by 3 bases, with 8 bases between the two germline ends. The germline V gene encodes CDR1 LNHNV and CDR2 YYDKDF (reference sequence). The CDR3 loop spans 14 amino acids. Here the CDR3 reads CATSRDRGDYGYTF. CDR3 bases: TGTGCCACCAGCAGAGATCGGGGGGACTATGGCTACACCTTC. Full variable domain (missing parts from reference TRBV15 and TRBJ1-2): DAMVIQNPRYQVTQFGKPVTLSCSQTLNHNVMYWYQQKSSQAPKLLFHYYDKDFNNEADTPDNFQSRRPNTSFCFLDIRSPGLGDTAMYLCATSRDRGDYGYTFGSGTRLTVV.

V usage is TRBV7-2 and J usage is TRBJ1-4; D possibly corresponds to TRBD1 (5 bases). The CDR3 is made up of 16 amino acids. Germline V gene lookup returns CDR1 SGHTA and CDR2 FQGNSA. Trimming removed 3 bases from V and 4 bases from J, with 15 bases in between. The CDR3 sequence is CASSLGSGFSNEKLFF. CDR3 DNA: TGTGCCAGCAGCTTGGGTTCAGGGTTTAGTAATGAAAAACTGTTTTTT.

This chain joins TRBV19 and TRBJ1-2; no firm D call. CDR1 and CDR2 from the germline V gene are LNHDA and SQIVND (reference sequence). V lost 7 bases, J lost 2 bases, and 11 bases lay in between. CDR3 length equals 13 residues. The CDR3 here is CASTLDVNYGYTF. CDR3 sequence (DNA): TGTGCCAGTACCCTGGACGTCAACTATGGCTACACCTTC.

This clone was recorded only once. The chain employs TRBV12-3 or TRBV12-4 and TRBJ1-1, with 7 nucleotides matching TRBD1. J gave up 7 bases and V 5 bases, and 4 bases lay outside the gene matches. This CDR3 is 12 amino acids long. The DNA for the CDR3 is TGTGCCAGCAGTCCGGGACAGTTTGAAGCTTTCTTT. This sequence encodes CASSPGQFEAFF.

V usage is TRBV4-3 and J usage is TRBJ2-3; 12 bases are a match to TRBD2. Germline CDR1 LGHNA, CDR2 YSLEER. The CDR3 extends over 19 amino acids. With 0 bases clipped from V and 0 bases from J, the junction kept 7 bases outside the gene matches. CDR3 sequence (DNA): TGCGCCAGCAGCCAAGATCTGCCTAGCGGGGGGGGTAGCACAGATACGCAGTATTTT. This codes for CASSQDLPSGGGSTDTQYF.

The gene calls are TRBV5-1 and TRBJ2-5; D may match TRBD1 or TRBD2 (5 bases each). Germline V gene data show CDR1 as SGHRS and CDR2 as YFSETQ. The CDR3 is 13 residues long. The ends were cut back, 0 bases at V and 5 bases at J, with 8 bases in the middle. The CDR3 DNA follows: TGCGCCAGCAGCTTGGGGGGGACGGAGACCCAGTACTTC. Translated: CASSLGGTETQYF. The entire variable domain, with the rest obtained from reference TRBV5-1 and TRBJ2-5, is as follows: KAGVTQTPRYLIKTRGQQVTLSCSPISGHRSVSWYQQTPGQGLQFLFEYFSETQRNKGNFPGRFSGRQFSNSRSEMNVSTLELGDSALYLCASSLGGTETQYFGPGTRLLVL.

The gene calls are TRBV19 and TRBJ2-3, with D maybe TRBD2 (6 bases). CDR1 LNHDA and CDR2 SQIVND come from the germline V gene (reference sequence). Trimming removed 10 bases from V and 3 bases from J, with 20 bases in between. This CDR3 has 15 amino acids. The CDR3: CATSLPGDDTDTQYF. DNA for the CDR3: TGTGCCACCTCTCTCCCGGGAGACGATACAGATACGCAGTATTTT.

The chain employs TRBV27 and TRBJ1-1, with 8 bases identical to TRBD1. Germline loops: CDR1 MNHEY, CDR2 SMNVEV (reference sequence). CDR3 size: 13 residues. Trimming took 8 bases from V and 4 from J; bases not matched to a gene: 6. The CDR3 region has the DNA TGTGCCAGCTATCAGGGGGCTGGCACTGAAGCTTTCTTT. The encoded protein is CASYQGAGTEAFF.

This clone was seen once. The CDR3 reads CASSGENRYYGYTF. The DNA of the CDR3 is TGTGCCAGCAGCGGGGAGAACCGGTACTATGGCTACACCTTC. J is TRBJ1-2 and V is TRBV28; no clear D gene. The length of the CDR3 is 14 residues. The germline V and J ends were trimmed by 6 bases and 3 bases, with 14 bases remaining between them. Germline V gene sequence: CDR1 MDHEN, CDR2 SYDVKM.

The V and J genes are TRBV5-6 and TRBJ1-4; TRBD1 might be the D (6 bases). Germline V gene data show CDR1 as SGHDT and CDR2 as YYEEEE. Trimming removed 4 bases at V and 7 bases at J, with 14 bases between. There are 14 residues in the CDR3. CDR3 sequence reads: CASSRTGFGEKLFF. CDR3 sequence (DNA): TGTGCCAGCAGCAGAACAGGGTTTGGTGAAAAACTGTTTTTT.

The rearrangement uses TRBV5-1 and TRBJ2-7, with 11 bases aligning to TRBD2. The germline gives CDR1 SGHRS, CDR2 YFSETQ. The CDR3 contains 14 residues. The V segment lost 2 bases and the J segment 7 bases; nucleotides outside the gene matches: 5. The CDR3 sequence: CASSFTSGSIEQYF. In nucleotides, the CDR3 is TGCGCCAGCAGCTTTACTAGCGGGAGTATAGAGCAGTACTTC. Combining the CDR3 with reference TRBV5-1 and TRBJ2-7 gives the whole variable domain KAGVTQTPRYLIKTRGQQVTLSCSPISGHRSVSWYQQTPGQGLQFLFEYFSETQRNKGNFPGRFSGRQFSNSRSEMNVSTLELGDSALYLCASSFTSGSIEQYFGPGTRLTVT.

This sequence joins TRBV5-1 and TRBJ1-1; the D is unclear. V lost 2 bases to trimming and J lost 0 bases, with 8 bases between them. The CDR3 totals 14 residues. From germline, CDR1 is SGHRS and CDR2 YFSETQ. The DNA of the CDR3 is TGCGCCAGCAGCTTCAGCAGCATGAACACTGAAGCTTTCTTT. Residues: CASSFSSMNTEAFF.

This chain uses TRBV7-6 with TRBJ2-1; a possible D gene is TRBD1 (5 bases). Deletions cut 2 bases from V and 6 bases from J, with 14 bases between. Per the germline V gene, CDR1 is SGHVS and CDR2 is FNYEAQ. The CDR3 totals 15 residues. The CDR3 here is CASSLSQGHGNEQFF. The CDR3 nucleotides read TGTGCCAGCAGCTTATCCCAGGGTCATGGCAATGAGCAGTTCTTC.

The chain carries TRBV28 and TRBJ2-7; D remains ambiguous. Germline V lookup: CDR1 MDHEN, CDR2 SYDVKM. This CDR3 spans 12 amino acids. Trimming pared 4 bases from V and 4 bases from J, leaving 8 bases between. CDR3 sequence reads: CASSSREYEQYF. CDR3 DNA sequence: TGTGCCAGCAGTTCCAGAGAGTACGAGCAGTACTTC.

This sequence joins TRBV3-1 (or the pseudogene TRBV3-2) and TRBJ1-1; D might be TRBD1 (5 bases). V gave up 5 bases and J gave up 3 bases, with 10 bases separating them. This CDR3 contains 13 residues. CDR1 and CDR2 (germline): LGHDT, YNNKEL (reference sequence). The CDR3 DNA is TGTGCCAGCAGCTTAAGGGGAGACACTGAAGCTTTCTTT. Translation gives CASSLRGDTEAFF.

This chain links TRBV19 with TRBJ1-1; 8 bases agree with TRBD1. This CDR3 is built from 15 residues. With 3 bases clipped from V and 1 base from J, the junction kept 4 bases outside the gene matches. CDR1 is LNHDA, CDR2 SQIVND, per germline (reference sequence). The CDR3 sequence is CASSILQGGNTEAFF. The CDR3 nucleotides are TGTGCCAGTAGTATTCTACAGGGGGGGAACACTGAAGCTTTCTTT.